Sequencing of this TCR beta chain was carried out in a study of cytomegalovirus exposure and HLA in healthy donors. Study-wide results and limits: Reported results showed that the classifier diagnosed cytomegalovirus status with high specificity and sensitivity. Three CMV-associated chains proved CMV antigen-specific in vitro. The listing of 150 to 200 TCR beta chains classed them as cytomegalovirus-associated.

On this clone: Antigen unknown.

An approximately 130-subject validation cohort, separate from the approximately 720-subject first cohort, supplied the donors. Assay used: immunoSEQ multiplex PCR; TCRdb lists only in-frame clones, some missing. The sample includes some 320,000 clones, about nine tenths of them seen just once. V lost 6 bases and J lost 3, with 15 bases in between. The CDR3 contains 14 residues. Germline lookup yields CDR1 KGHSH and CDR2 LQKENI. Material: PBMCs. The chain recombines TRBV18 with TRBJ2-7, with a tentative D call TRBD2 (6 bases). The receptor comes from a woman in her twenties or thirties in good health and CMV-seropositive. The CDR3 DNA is TGTGCCAGCTCCCCCGGGACTGGATACTACGAGCAGTACTTC. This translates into CASSPGTGYYEQYF.